Presented here are 26 T cell receptor beta chains from one specimen sequenced in a study of CD8 T cells in Susac syndrome. Random hexamers were used to reverse transcribe an amount of about 0.45 to 1 ug RNA. Each CDR3 protein is one row after TCRdb ran MiXCR on the immunoSEQ multiplex PCR reads. The sample lists about 120,000 distinct CDR3 sequences; around 90% were seen once. The sequencing sample was made of CD8+ T cells from PBMCs. These receptors all come from a human donor in good health.

The sample holds one count of this clonotype. This chain connects TRBV7-6 to TRBJ2-1; the match to TRBD1 covers 9 bases. Germline V CDR1 and CDR2: SGHVS, FNYEAQ. This CDR3 spans 16 amino acids. V was clipped by 5 bases and J by 1 base; unmatched bases: 6. The CDR3 bases are TGTGCCAGCAGCCGGTTACAGGGGGCATCCTACAATGAGCAGTTCTTC. Amino acid sequence: CASSRLQGASYNEQFF.

V gene TRBV20-1 combines with J gene TRBJ2-5; D unclear. Germline V gene data show CDR1 as DFQATT and CDR2 as SNEGSKA (reference sequence). The CDR3 loop spans 13 amino acids. The germline V and J ends were trimmed by 5 bases and 5 bases, with 15 bases remaining between them. CDR3 bases: TGCAGTGCTCGACCGCGTGGAGCGGAGACCCAGTACTTC. Translated, it gives CSARPRGAETQYF.

The sample holds one count of this clonotype. The V call is TRBV19, the J call TRBJ2-7, with 11 bases fitting TRBD1. J gave up 4 bases and V 3 bases, and 2 bases lay outside the gene matches. The CDR3 is 14 residues long. Germline CDR1 reads LNHDA; CDR2 reads SQIVND (reference sequence). For the CDR3, the DNA is TGTGCCAGTAGTATGGGACAGGGGGAATACGAGCAGTACTTC. This gives the protein CASSMGQGEYEQYF.

The CDR3 region has the DNA TGTGCCAGCAGCCAGTACACAGATACGCAGTATTTT. Its translation: CASSQYTDTQYF. The rearrangement links TRBV3-1 to TRBJ2-3; D is uncertain. Trimming took 3 bases from V and 2 from J, leaving 3 bases between them. The germline V gene encodes CDR1 LGHDT and CDR2 YNNKEL (reference sequence). The CDR3 consists of 12 residues.

The gene calls are TRBV5-1 and TRBJ1-1; D uncertain. Germline V gene data show CDR1 as SGHRS and CDR2 as YFSETQ. Trimming took 0 bases from V and 6 from J, leaving 9 bases between them. CDR3 length: 13 residues. DNA of the CDR3: TGCGCCAGCAGCTTGGAAGGATACCCTGAAGCTTTCTTT. Protein sequence: CASSLEGYPEAFF.

The rearrangement links TRBV7-2 to TRBJ1-1; D call uncertain. The CDR3 totals 14 residues. The germline gives CDR1 SGHTA, CDR2 FQGNSA. Between the trimmed V and J ends, which lost 5 bases and 1 base, there was a span of 11 bases. The CDR3 sequence: CASSPGPGNTEAFF. In nucleotides, the CDR3 is TGTGCCAGCAGCCCCGGACCGGGGAACACTGAAGCTTTCTTT.

The chain joins TRBV7-8 to TRBJ1-1; 11 bases agree with TRBD1. The V and J ends lost 5 bases and 5 bases, in that order; junction bases with no gene match: 10. The CDR3 consists of 16 residues. In germline, CDR1 is SGHVS, CDR2 FQNEAQ. The CDR3 DNA follows: TGTGCCAGCAGCCCAGGGACAGGGGGATTGAGAACTGAAGCTTTCTTT. Its translation is CASSPGTGGLRTEAFF.

The chain combines TRBV23-1 with TRBJ1-2, with TRBD1 identical over 7 bases. TRBV23-1 is labeled an ORF, and its function is uncertain. Losses at the gene ends were 6 bases for V and 8 bases for J; bases not matched to a gene: 9. The CDR3 is made up of 13 amino acids. The CDR3 region has the DNA TGCGCCAGCAGGGGACAGCACCCGGCCGGCTACACCTTC. Protein sequence: CASRGQHPAGYTF.

The rearrangement joins TRBV9 to TRBJ1-4, with D maybe TRBD1 (5 bases). The CDR3 has 14 amino acids. Trimming took 1 base from V and 1 from J, leaving 5 bases between them. The germline gives CDR1 SGDLS, CDR2 YYNGEE. The CDR3 bases are TGTGCCAGCAGCGTAAGGGGAACTAATGAAAAACTGTTTTTT. It is translated as CASSVRGTNEKLFF.

The chain employs TRBV27 and TRBJ2-7, with a weak D call TRBD1 (5 bases). CDR3 length equals 13 residues. Per the germline V gene, CDR1 is MNHEY and CDR2 is SMNVEV (reference sequence). V was shortened by 6 bases and J by 4 bases, with 13 bases between the two germline ends. The CDR3: CASSPLGEYEQYF. In nucleotides, the CDR3 is TGTGCCAGCAGCCCTTTAGGGGAATACGAGCAGTACTTC.

This clonotype appeared a few times. The chain links TRBV6-5 to TRBJ2-7; the match to TRBD1 covers 9 bases. Germline CDR1 reads MNHEY; CDR2 reads SVGAGI. The V gene end was trimmed by 2 bases and the J gene end by 0 bases; junction bases not matched to a gene: 2. The CDR3 runs to 15 residues. The CDR3 sequence is CASSYGTGISYEQYF. DNA for the CDR3: TGTGCCAGCAGTTACGGGACAGGGATCTCCTACGAGCAGTACTTC.

The rearrangement joins TRBV5-1 to TRBJ1-2, with TRBD1 matching 8 bases. The CDR3 runs 14 residues. The V and J ends lost 3 bases and 4 bases, in that order; junction bases with no gene match: 5. Germline V gives CDR1 SGHRS, CDR2 YFSETQ. The CDR3 loop is CASSSPDRGYGYTF. CDR3 in DNA: TGCGCCAGCAGCTCGCCCGACAGGGGCTATGGCTACACCTTC. The whole variable domain, filled in from reference TRBV5-1 and TRBJ1-2, reads KAGVTQTPRYLIKTRGQQVTLSCSPISGHRSVSWYQQTPGQGLQFLFEYFSETQRNKGNFPGRFSGRQFSNSRSEMNVSTLELGDSALYLCASSSPDRGYGYTFGSGTRLTVV.

This sequence joins TRBV29-1 and TRBJ2-1, with 11 positions matching TRBD1. CDR3 length: 14 amino acids. V lost 3 bases to trimming and J lost 9 bases; unmatched junction nucleotides: 7. Germline CDR1 reads SQVTM; CDR2 reads ANQGSEA. The CDR3 loop reads CSVEKRTGGSEQFF. The CDR3, as DNA: TGCAGCGTTGAGAAAAGGACAGGGGGCAGTGAGCAGTTCTTC.

This clonotype was counted once. The J gene is TRBJ2-1, the V gene TRBV29-1; D gene unclear. Trimming took off 0 bases at V and 8 bases at J, with 11 bases between the two ends. Germline CDR1 is SQVTM and CDR2 is ANQGSEA. The CDR3 totals 13 residues. In DNA, the CDR3 is TGCAGCGTTGAAGATCGCTACCGGGATGAGCAGTTCTTC. It translates to CSVEDRYRDEQFF.

The chain employs TRBV7-9 and TRBJ1-4; D is undetermined. Trimming shortened V by 2 bases and J by 6 bases, and 19 bases separated the two germline ends. The CDR3 is made up of 17 amino acids. CDR1 and CDR2 from the germline V gene are SEHNR and FQNEAQ (reference sequence). CDR3: CASSLRTPSPPHEKLFF. The CDR3 coding sequence is TGTGCCAGCAGCTTAAGGACTCCGTCCCCTCCCCATGAAAAACTGTTTTTT.

The gene calls are TRBV27 and TRBJ2-1, with TRBD1 as a possible D gene (5 bases). Trimming left V 1 base short and J 6 bases short, with 7 bases between. The CDR3 totals 13 residues. CDR1 and CDR2 from the germline V gene are MNHEY and SMNVEV (reference sequence). The CDR3 reads CASSLFQGNEQFF. Written as DNA, the CDR3 is TGTGCCAGCAGTTTATTTCAGGGCAATGAGCAGTTCTTC.

The chain is built from TRBV18 and TRBJ1-2; D possibly corresponds to TRBD1 (5 bases). CDR3 length equals 14 residues. From germline, CDR1 is KGHSH and CDR2 LQKENI. V lost 4 bases, J lost 5 bases, and 14 bases lay in between. CDR3 loop: CASSLPTETYGYTF. In DNA form, the CDR3 reads TGTGCCAGCTCACTTCCGACAGAAACGTATGGCTACACCTTC. The entire variable domain, with the rest obtained from reference TRBV18 and TRBJ1-2, is as follows: NAGVMQNPRHLVRRRGQEARLRCSPMKGHSHVYWYRQLPEEGLKFMVYLQKENIIDESGMPKERFSAEFPKEGPSILRIQQVVRGDSAAYFCASSLPTETYGYTFGSGTRLTVV.

The chain employs TRBV6-6 and TRBJ1-6, with D perhaps TRBD1 (5 bases). From germline, CDR1 is MNHNY and CDR2 SVGAGI (reference sequence). V lost 6 bases and J lost 6, with 6 bases in between. This CDR3 has 12 amino acids. CDR3 DNA: TGTGCCAGCAGGACAGCTAATTCACCCCTCCACTTT. It specifies CASRTANSPLHF.

This CDR3 is CASSRGDTLYEQYF. The CDR3, as DNA: TGTGCCAGCAGCCGCGGGGACACCCTCTACGAGCAGTACTTC. This chain connects TRBV11-2 to TRBJ2-7; D tentatively reads TRBD1 or TRBD2 (6 bases each). The germline CDR1 and CDR2 sequences are SGHAT and FQNNGV. V was shortened by 5 bases and J by 3 bases, with 14 bases between the two germline ends. CDR3 length: 14 residues. The entire variable domain, with the rest obtained from reference TRBV11-2 and TRBJ2-7, is as follows: EAGVAQSPRYKIIEKRQSVAFWCNPISGHATLYWYQQILGQGPKLLIQFQNNGVVDDSQLPKDRFSAERLKGVDSTLKIQPAKLEDSAVYLCASSRGDTLYEQYFGPGTRLTVT.

This clonotype appeared once. This sequence joins TRBV7-2 and TRBJ1-1; perhaps TRBD1 as D (5 bases). Deletions cut 1 base from V and 3 bases from J, with 12 bases between. This CDR3 spans 15 amino acids. CDR1 and CDR2 (germline): SGHTA, FQGNSA. The CDR3 DNA follows: TGTGCCAGCAGCTTAGGCGGGCGGGGGTACACTGAAGCTTTCTTT. Protein sequence: CASSLGGRGYTEAFF.

The chain employs TRBV7-2 and TRBJ2-7, with 7 bases fitting TRBD2. The CDR3 sequence is 15 residues long. V shed 5 bases and J 5 bases; nucleotides not matched to a gene: 12. Germline-derived CDR1 and CDR2 are SGHTA and FQGNSA. The CDR3 loop reads CASSPPAREHHEQYF. As DNA, the CDR3 is TGTGCCAGCAGCCCGCCTGCGCGGGAGCACCACGAGCAGTACTTC.

The CDR3 coding sequence is TGTGCCAGCAGCTTGAGTCGTGGGAGGGACGAGCAGTACTTC. Encoded protein: CASSLSRGRDEQYF. The chain combines TRBV7-2 with TRBJ2-7; TRBD2 matches at 7 bases. Trimming at V came to 3 bases and at J to 5 bases, leaving 7 bases not matched to a gene. Germline CDR1 and CDR2: SGHTA and FQGNSA. The CDR3 is made up of 14 amino acids.

The chain carries TRBV7-9 and TRBJ2-7, with 9 bases aligning to TRBD1. CDR3 length: 16 amino acids. CDR1 and CDR2 (germline): SEHNR, FQNEAQ (reference sequence). J was trimmed by 3 bases and V by 8 bases; bases with no gene match: 14. Here the CDR3 reads CASGATRDRDNYEQYF. CDR3 nucleotide sequence: TGTGCCAGCGGAGCAACCCGGGACAGGGATAACTACGAGCAGTACTTC.

As DNA, the CDR3 is TGCAGCATCTGGGCAACCCGCCCATCCTATGGCTACACCTTC. The encoded protein is CSIWATRPSYGYTF. This chain joins TRBV29-1 and TRBJ1-2; the D is unclear. The germline V gene has CDR1 SQVTM and CDR2 ANQGSEA. This CDR3 has 14 residues. V gave up 8 bases and J gave up 4 bases, with 20 bases separating them.

The chain couples TRBV7-2 to TRBJ1-1; TRBD1 is a possible D gene (5 bases). This CDR3 has 13 residues. Trimming took off 3 bases at V and 6 bases at J, with 11 bases between the two ends. Germline CDR1 reads SGHTA; CDR2 reads FQGNSA. Written as DNA, the CDR3 is TGTGCCAGCAGCTTCCAGGGTACCTCTGAAGCTTTCTTT. Its translation is CASSFQGTSEAFF.

The chain is built from TRBV7-2 and TRBJ2-1; TRBD1 agrees at 7 bases. V lost 5 bases, J lost 9 bases, and 7 bases stayed unmatched. There are 13 residues in the CDR3. Germline CDR1 is SGHTA and CDR2 is FQGNSA. The CDR3: CASSKGQRPEQFF. CDR3 nucleotide sequence: TGTGCCAGCAGCAAGGGACAGCGACCTGAGCAGTTCTTC.